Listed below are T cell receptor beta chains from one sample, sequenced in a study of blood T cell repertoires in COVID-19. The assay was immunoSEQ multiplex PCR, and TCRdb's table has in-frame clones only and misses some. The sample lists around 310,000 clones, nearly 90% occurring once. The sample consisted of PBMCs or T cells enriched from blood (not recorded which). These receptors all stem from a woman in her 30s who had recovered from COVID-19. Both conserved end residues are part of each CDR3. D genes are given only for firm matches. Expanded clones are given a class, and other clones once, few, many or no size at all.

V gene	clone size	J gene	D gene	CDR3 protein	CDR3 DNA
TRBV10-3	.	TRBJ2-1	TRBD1	CATGTGSNSYNEQFF	TGTGCCACTGGGACAGGGAGTAACTCCTACAATGAGCAGTTCTTC
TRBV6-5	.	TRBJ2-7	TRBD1	CASSPDRGNYYEQYF	TGTGCCAGCAGTCCGGACAGGGGGAATTACTACGAGCAGTACTTC
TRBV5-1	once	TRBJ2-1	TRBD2	CASIPMEGGRINEQFF	TGCGCCAGCATCCCTATGGAGGGCGGGAGAATCAATGAGCAGTTCTTC
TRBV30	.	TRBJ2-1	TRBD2	CAWMQPGLPNEQFF	TGTGCCTGGATGCAACCGGGACTACCCAATGAGCAGTTCTTC
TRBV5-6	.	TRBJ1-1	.	CASSLGAGGVYTEAFF	TGTGCCAGCAGCTTGGGGGCAGGAGGGGTTTACACTGAAGCTTTCTTT
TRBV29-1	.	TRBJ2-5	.	CSVGGVQETQYF	TGCAGCGTTGGCGGGGTCCAAGAGACCCAGTACTTC
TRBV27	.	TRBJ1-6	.	CASSVTGSSGLNSPLHF	TGTGCCAGCAGTGTAACAGGGAGCAGTGGGCTTAATTCACCCCTCCACTTT
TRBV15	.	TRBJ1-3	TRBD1	CATSRGTTGGGNTIYF	TGTGCCACCAGCAGAGGGACGACAGGGGGAGGAAACACCATATATTTT
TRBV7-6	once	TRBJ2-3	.	CASSLMRGGGTDTQYF	TGTGCCAGCAGCTTGATGCGGGGCGGGGGCACAGATACGCAGTATTTT
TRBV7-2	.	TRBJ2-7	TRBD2	CASSVTSGIWYEQYF	TGTGCCAGCAGCGTAACTAGCGGGATATGGTACGAGCAGTACTTC
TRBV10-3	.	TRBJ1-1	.	CATNRDPMNTEAFF	TGTGCCACCAACCGGGATCCCATGAACACTGAAGCTTTCTTT
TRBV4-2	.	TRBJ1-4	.	CASSQDRQPNEKLFF	TGTGCCAGCAGCCAAGATAGACAGCCCAATGAAAAACTGTTTTTT
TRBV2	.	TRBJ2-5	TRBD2	CASREGLTETQYF	TGTGCCAGTCGGGAGGGCCTTACGGAGACCCAGTACTTC
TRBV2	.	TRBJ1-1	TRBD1	CASSTGQGRTEAFF	TGTGCCAGCAGTACCGGACAGGGGAGGACTGAAGCTTTCTTT
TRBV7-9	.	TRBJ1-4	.	CASSPQVSGANEKLFF	TGTGCCAGCAGCCCCCAGGTTTCGGGAGCTAATGAAAAACTGTTTTTT
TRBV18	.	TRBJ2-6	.	CASSLLPPGANVLTF	TGTGCCAGCTCTCTCCTCCCCCCCGGGGCCAACGTCCTGACTTTC
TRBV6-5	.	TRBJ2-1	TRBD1	CASGKTGGDEQFF	TGTGCCAGCGGAAAAACAGGGGGCGATGAGCAGTTCTTC